This TCR beta chain is from a study of identical twins listed by TCRdb under 2016. At the level of the whole study: To test whether fetal clonotypes persist, this study deep-sequenced TCR alpha and beta repertoires from monozygotic twins, from unrelated adults of various ages, and from cord blood. To rule out contamination, the twin experiments were replicated at different times with different library preparation protocols.

V is cut back by 2 bases and J by 4 bases, with 4 bases in the junction unmatched. From cysteine to phenylalanine, the CDR3 is 15 amino acids long. Only the CDR3 DNA is retained, 45 bases long and in frame from the first base. Libraries were constructed by 5' RACE. Sequenced using an Illumina HiSeq 2000. Template switching introduced a universal primer binding site; the final cDNA contained a unique molecular identifier, enabling accurate counting of TCR cDNA molecules. Specific primers in the conserved constant-segment region were used to synthesize first-strand cDNA for the TCR alpha and beta chains. To control for contamination, every cDNA library was double barcoded, receiving both a SMART-Mk sample barcode and Illumina barcodes. Two successive PCR steps introduced TruSeq adapter sequences along with Illumina sample barcodes. The TCR alpha and beta cDNA libraries were sequenced on the Illumina HiSeq platform using custom primers. The paper's processing steps were these. MiGEC was used to process raw reads and extract unique molecular identifiers, and MiXCR was used to find CDR3 positions. Recombination models were inferred per individual with the repgenHMM and IGoR tools using an EM algorithm. Shared clonotype analysis was performed with the tcR package in R, normalizing sharing by the product of cloneset sizes. To study raw recombination without the effects of thymic and clonal selection, out-of-frame nonproductive sequences were analyzed. The raw public data were reprocessed by TCRdb itself: fastp quality trimming at Q25, MiXCR clonotype calling, in-frame beta chains only. A single entry per CDR3 protein holds the most common genes and DNA from its merged rows. It is TCRdb's table, rather than the study itself, that gives the V and J calls and clone size. The sample yields hundreds of thousands of distinct CDR3 sequences; approximately 24% were counted once. The ten largest clones represent about 2.7% of the sample.

This clonotype was observed at least ten times. Its binding antigen is unknown. Per-base quality was not reported, and no clone a single base away is much larger than it. Results and caveats for the whole study, not just this receptor: Excess twin sharing in beta out-of-frame sequences was weaker because fewer shared sequences lowered the signal-to-noise ratio. In monozygotic twins, out-of-frame TCR alpha sharing was systematically underestimated by recombination models, although the models agreed with sharing between unrelated individuals. Invariant T cells such as MAIT and iNKT could partly confound zero-insertion analyses, though diverse VJ usage argued against this for most clonotypes. Abundant cord blood beta clonotypes carried fewer insertions; young adult naive repertoires showed a weaker similar trend, while memory repertoires showed none. Compared with coincidental sharing between unrelated individuals, out-of-frame TCR alpha sequences shared between twins had an excess of sequences with low generation probability. Conclusions relied on cross-sectional statistical analysis, since the same donors could not be followed over many years.

Every donor was a healthy Caucasian. The twin cohort comprised three pairs of female monozygotic twins, all aged about 18 to 30 years. CD4+ and CD8+ T cell populations were isolated with positive isolation kits from Invitrogen. In addition, the sample was reused for a study of T cells expressing NK-cell markers. From the second report: In sorted CD3+CD56+NKG2C+, CD3+CD56+NKG2C- and CD3+CD56-NKG2C+ T-cell subsets from eight or nine donors, TCR beta-chain repertoires were profiled. Seven of the eight sequenced donors were HCMV-seropositive and one was HCMV-seronegative. In several experiments an anti-gammadeltaTCR antibody was added to restrict sorting to alphabetaTCR-expressing T cells. For five or six donors, the dominant CD3+CD56+NKG2C+ clonotypes were among the top 10 CD8+ clonotypes and accounted for roughly 1.0-7.5% of CD8+ T cells. Those dominant clonotypes were again the most abundant among CD3+CD56-NKG2C+ cells in a handful of donors, at roughly 25-65%. Whether the expanded NKG2C-expressing T cell clones were specific for HCMV antigens was left unclear. All eight donors whose samples were sequenced were randomly selected healthy volunteers, three of them men and five women. HCMV serostatus was determined by detecting HCMV-specific IgG in serum with a commercial ELISA kit. Reads were demultiplexed and grouped by UMI with MIGEC, and clonotypes were assembled and quantified with MiTCR. Only TCR cDNA sequences supported by at least two reads were kept to exclude erroneous sequences. The tcR package was used for downstream repertoire analysis, and clonotypes were matched across fractions by CDR3 nucleotide sequence plus V segment. VDJmatch was used to annotate antigen specificity against VDJdb, with one amino acid substitution in CDR3 allowed.

The receptor was derived from a woman between 18 and 29 years old in good health. The chain is assembled from TRBV12-3 or TRBV12-4 and TRBJ1-5, and TRBD1 aligns with 8 junction nucleotides. Sample: CD4+ T cells sorted from blood. The CDR3 in this case is CASSLLTGGNQPQHF. The DNA sequence is TGTGCCAGCAGTTTATTAACAGGGGGTAATCAGCCCCAGCATTTT.